This T cell receptor (beta chain) was identified during a study of PD-L1 blockade in urothelial cancer. Looking at the study overall: Male patients with bladder-origin urothelial cancer numbered about 90% of the 29. Broader study findings: A below-median TCR clonality in blood before treatment predicted better survival.

Regarding time point: pretreatment peripheral blood. The patients' disease, urothelial carcinoma, was locally advanced or metastatic. Concerning this clone itself: What it binds is not known.

Clones were read by immunoSEQ multiplex PCR, and TCRdb kept only the in-frame ones, dropping some. The sample comprises under 70,000 clones, more than 80% of which are singletons, and 1.5% to 2% rests with the top ten. V was clipped by 3 bases and J by 6 bases, with 12 bases between them. The CDR3 covers 14 residues. Germline values: CDR1 SGHTA, CDR2 FQGNSA. The starting material was PBMCs, obtained around atezolizumab (anti-PD-L1) treatment. This sequence joins TRBV7-2 and TRBJ1-5; tentative D call: TRBD1 (5 bases). This receptor was taken from a man aged 65 to 79 with urothelial cancer. The CDR3 DNA is TGTGCCAGCAGCTTTATGGGGCAGGGTCAGCCCCAGCATTTT. As protein: CASSFMGQGQPQHF.